The 32 T cell receptor beta chains presented below share a single source sample, sequenced in a study of blood T cell repertoires in COVID-19. Data came from immunoSEQ multiplex PCR; TCRdb stores just in-frame clones and leaves some out. This sample carries about 480,000 clones, about 85% of them seen once, and the ten largest clones take 7% to 10%. The source material was PBMCs or T cells enriched from blood (not recorded which). Source of these receptors: a woman aged 60-75 years who had recovered from COVID-19.

The chain joins TRBV5-1 to TRBJ2-7; 8 bases agree with TRBD1. The CDR3 runs 16 residues. Losses at the gene ends were 2 bases for V and 1 base for J; bases not matched to a gene: 8. Germline lookup yields CDR1 SGHRS and CDR2 YFSETQ. CDR3 in DNA: TGCGCCAGCAGCTTAGGGATGACAGGGGAGTCCTACGAGCAGTACTTC. Translated, it gives CASSLGMTGESYEQYF. The full variable domain, rest sourced from reference TRBV5-1 and TRBJ2-7, is KAGVTQTPRYLIKTRGQQVTLSCSPISGHRSVSWYQQTPGQGLQFLFEYFSETQRNKGNFPGRFSGRQFSNSRSEMNVSTLELGDSALYLCASSLGMTGESYEQYFGPGTRLTVT.

As DNA, the CDR3 is TGCGCCAGCAGCTTGGAGCGGGGCAGACAAGAGACCCAGTACTTC. It encodes CASSLERGRQETQYF. The V call is TRBV5-1, the J call TRBJ2-5, with 7 bases matching TRBD2. Germline-derived CDR1 and CDR2 are SGHRS and YFSETQ. V gave up 0 bases and J gave up 2 bases; unmatched junction bases: 4. The CDR3 consists of 15 residues.

CDR3 DNA sequence: TGTGCCAGTAGTAAAACCAGGGGGAGCACCGGGGAGCTGTTTTTT. It codes for CASSKTRGSTGELFF. The chain joins TRBV19 to TRBJ2-2; TRBD1 matches at 7 bases. The CDR3 has 15 amino acids. The ends lost 4 bases at V and 4 bases at J; junction bases unmatched: 6. Germline values: CDR1 LNHDA, CDR2 SQIVND (reference sequence).

This chain uses TRBV6-1 with TRBJ1-1; the D is unclear. The CDR3 totals 12 residues. The V end was cut by 2 bases, the J end by 4 bases, with 5 bases between. Germline CDR1 reads MNHNS; CDR2 reads SASEGT. The CDR3, as DNA: TGTGCCAGCAGTGAAACAGTCACTGAAGCTTTCTTT. Translation gives CASSETVTEAFF.

The chain has TRBV3-1 (or the pseudogene TRBV3-2) and TRBJ1-2; D unclear. There are 12 residues in the CDR3. The germline CDR1 and CDR2 sequences are LGHDT and YNNKEL (reference sequence). The V end was cut by 4 bases, the J end by 3 bases, with 6 bases between. CDR3: CASSLRDYGYTF. CDR3 in DNA: TGTGCCAGCAGCCTCCGGGACTATGGCTACACCTTC.

The chain joins TRBV5-1 to TRBJ1-3; tentative D call: TRBD1 (6 bases). The germline V gene encodes CDR1 SGHRS and CDR2 YFSETQ. The CDR3 is 14 residues long. V lost 5 bases to trimming and J lost 2 bases, with 11 bases between them. Here the CDR3 DNA reads TGCGCCAGCAGTCGGGGGGCAGCTGGAAACACCATATATTTT. It specifies CASSRGAAGNTIYF.

The V call is TRBV10-3, the J call TRBJ1-1; TRBD1 is a possible D gene (6 bases). This CDR3 has 15 amino acids. Trimming stripped 6 bases from V and 1 base from J, with 15 bases between. In germline, CDR1 is ENHRY, CDR2 SYGVKD. The CDR3 is CAIRSAGVGNTEAFF. CDR3 in DNA: TGTGCCATCAGATCGGCAGGGGTTGGGAACACTGAAGCTTTCTTT.

The genes are TRBV27 and TRBJ2-5, with 11 bases fitting TRBD2. Losses at the gene ends were 6 bases for V and 2 bases for J; bases not matched to a gene: 5. The CDR3 covers 15 residues. The germline V gene has CDR1 MNHEY and CDR2 SMNVEV (reference sequence). DNA for the CDR3: TGTGCCAGCAGCGGAACTAGCGGGGGACAAGAGACCCAGTACTTC. The encoded protein is CASSGTSGGQETQYF.

The J gene is TRBJ1-6, the V gene TRBV11-3; TRBD1 matches 10 bases. CDR3 length equals 15 residues. Germline V gene data show CDR1 as SGHNT and CDR2 as YENEEA. V lost 2 bases to trimming and J lost 7 bases; unmatched junction nucleotides: 2. The CDR3 loop is CASSLRTGGNSPLHF. The DNA for the CDR3 is TGTGCCAGCAGCTTAAGGACAGGGGGAAATTCACCCCTCCACTTT.

The J gene is TRBJ2-2, the V gene TRBV27; the D gene is possibly TRBD2 (6 bases). The V and J ends lost 10 bases and 6 bases respectively, with 15 bases between them. This CDR3 is built from 13 residues. The germline gives CDR1 MNHEY, CDR2 SMNVEV (reference sequence). CDR3: CAIGTSAPGELFF. As DNA, the CDR3 is TGTGCCATCGGGACTTCTGCCCCCGGGGAGCTGTTTTTT.

The chain links TRBV6-9 to TRBJ1-4; D unresolved. The CDR3 is made up of 15 amino acids. Trimming took off 0 bases at V and 2 bases at J, with 7 bases between the two ends. Germline assignment: CDR1 MNHGY and CDR2 SVAAGI. The CDR3 protein is CASSYSWATNEKLFF. The CDR3 region has the DNA TGTGCCAGCAGTTATTCCTGGGCTACTAATGAAAAACTGTTTTTT.

The chain employs TRBV3-1 (or the pseudogene TRBV3-2) and TRBJ1-1; D might be TRBD1 (5 bases). The germline V and J ends were trimmed by 1 base and 0 bases, with 9 bases remaining between them. Germline V gene data show CDR1 as LGHDT and CDR2 as YNNKEL (reference sequence). The length of the CDR3 is 15 residues. The CDR3 is CASSQGSGVNTEAFF. CDR3 nucleotide sequence: TGTGCCAGCAGCCAAGGGTCGGGGGTGAACACTGAAGCTTTCTTT.

The genes are TRBV5-4 and TRBJ2-1; no definite D call. Germline V gene lookup returns CDR1 SGHNT and CDR2 YYREEE (reference sequence). The V end was cut by 4 bases, the J end by 0 bases, with 2 bases between. This CDR3 comprises 12 residues. CDR3 residues: CASSLSYNEQFF. CDR3 nucleotide sequence: TGTGCCAGCAGCCTCTCCTACAATGAGCAGTTCTTC.

The chain employs TRBV6-5 and TRBJ2-3, with a weak D call TRBD1 (6 bases). V was clipped by 8 bases and J by 5 bases, with 20 bases between them. The CDR3 totals 15 residues. Germline V gene data show CDR1 as MNHEY and CDR2 as SVGAGI. CDR3 residues: CASGLLSRGRDTQYF. The DNA of the CDR3 is TGTGCCAGCGGCCTACTCTCCAGGGGCCGAGATACGCAGTATTTT.

The rearrangement uses TRBV7-8 and TRBJ1-5; D perhaps matches TRBD1 (5 bases). V was trimmed by 4 bases and J by 0 bases, leaving 13 bases between them. CDR3 length: 16 amino acids. From germline, CDR1 is SGHVS and CDR2 FQNEAQ. CDR3 DNA: TGTGCCAGCAGCTCTTGGACGGACAATAGCAATCAGCCCCAGCATTTT. Translated: CASSSWTDNSNQPQHF.

This chain uses TRBV5-1 with TRBJ2-5; 8 bases agree with TRBD1. This CDR3 has 15 amino acids. J lost 5 bases, V lost 0 bases, and 6 bases had no gene match. CDR1 is SGHRS and CDR2 is YFSETQ in the germline V gene. CDR3 sequence reads: CASSLAGDRFETQYF. The CDR3 coding sequence is TGCGCCAGCAGCTTGGCGGGGGACAGGTTCGAGACCCAGTACTTC. Full variable domain (rest looked up from reference TRBV5-1 and TRBJ2-5): KAGVTQTPRYLIKTRGQQVTLSCSPISGHRSVSWYQQTPGQGLQFLFEYFSETQRNKGNFPGRFSGRQFSNSRSEMNVSTLELGDSALYLCASSLAGDRFETQYFGPGTRLLVL.

A remark on this clone: The CDR3 end shows no conserved phenylalanine or tryptophan, and so a read error is likely. The DNA is left out, because the CDR3 cannot be placed on it with certainty; the CDR3 is given as TCRdb lists it. The V call is TRBV2, the J call TRBJ1-1. The germline V gene has CDR1 SNHLY and CDR2 FYNNEI. The CDR3 is 11 residues long, counting both termini. The CDR3 loop is CASSDSGRWAT.

This chain links TRBV28 with TRBJ2-3; 8 positions match TRBD1. This CDR3 is built from 15 residues. V shed 7 bases, J shed 6 bases, and the junction held 12 bases outside the gene matches. Germline-derived CDR1 and CDR2 are MDHEN and SYDVKM. CDR3 DNA: TGTGCCAGCACCTTTCGGGACAGGCTTTTCGATACGCAGTATTTT. Its protein product is CASTFRDRLFDTQYF.

V usage is TRBV19 and J usage is TRBJ1-5; D is possibly TRBD1 (5 bases). CDR1 and CDR2 from the germline V gene are LNHDA and SQIVND (reference sequence). V shed 5 bases and J shed 0 bases, with 14 bases lying between them. The CDR3 length is 16 residues. CDR3: CASSLTVGYSNQPQHF. The CDR3 DNA reads as TGTGCCAGTAGTCTGACAGTGGGATATAGCAATCAGCCCCAGCATTTT.

The count of this clone is one. The rearrangement links TRBV5-1 to TRBJ1-1; maybe TRBD1 (5 bases). This CDR3 is built from 13 residues. Looked up from germline, CDR1 is SGHRS and CDR2 is YFSETQ. V lost 4 bases and J lost 0, with 7 bases in between. CDR3 sequence (DNA): TGCGCCAGCAGCCAGACAGTGAACACTGAAGCTTTCTTT. It encodes CASSQTVNTEAFF.

The rearrangement links TRBV13 to TRBJ2-5, with 11 nucleotides matching TRBD2. Per germline, CDR1 PRHDT and CDR2 FYEKMQ (reference sequence). This CDR3 has 16 amino acids. V dropped 0 bases and J dropped 5; count of bases not matched to a gene: 5. In nucleotides, the CDR3 is TGTGCCAGCAGCTTAGGGCCTAGCGGGGGGAAGGAGACCCAGTACTTC. Translating gives CASSLGPSGGKETQYF.

This clone was counted between two and nine times. The chain recombines TRBV29-1 with TRBJ1-5; weak D call: TRBD1 (6 bases). This CDR3 has 13 amino acids. The V end was cut by 5 bases, the J end by 5 bases, with 13 bases between. Germline CDR1 SQVTM, CDR2 ANQGSEA. CDR3 loop: CSVSRGKDQPQHF. The CDR3 coding sequence is TGCAGCGTTTCCAGGGGTAAGGATCAGCCCCAGCATTTT. The variable domain in full, with the rest retrieved from reference TRBV29-1 and TRBJ1-5, is SAVISQKPSRDICQRGTSLTIQCQVDSQVTMMFWYRQQPGQSLTLIATANQGSEATYESGFVIDKFPISRPNLTFSTLTVSNMSPEDSSIYLCSVSRGKDQPQHFGDGTRLSIL.

This chain joins TRBV2 and TRBJ1-2; maybe TRBD1 (5 bases). Trimming left V 2 bases short and J 1 base short, with 8 bases between. CDR1 and CDR2 (germline): SNHLY, FYNNEI. CDR3 length: 14 amino acids. Written as DNA, the CDR3 is TGTGCCAGCAGTGAAAGGGGATTTAACTATGGCTACACCTTC. It codes for CASSERGFNYGYTF.

This clone was seen more than once but under ten times. The CDR3 DNA is TGTGCCAGCAGTTGGGCCCCCTCCCCTGATGGCTACACCTTC. It encodes CASSWAPSPDGYTF. The chain couples TRBV6-2 or TRBV6-3 to TRBJ1-2; no definite D call. CDR3 length equals 14 residues. Germline CDR1 and CDR2: MNHEY and SVGEGT. V was pared by 4 bases and J by 6 bases, with 15 bases between.

The rearrangement joins TRBV2 to TRBJ1-5; D perhaps matches TRBD1 (6 bases). V was shortened by 7 bases and J by 2 bases, with 15 bases between the two germline ends. This CDR3 has 15 amino acids. The germline V gene has CDR1 SNHLY and CDR2 FYNNEI. CDR3 in DNA: TGTGCCAGCAAATACAGGGTGGGAGGCAATCAGCCCCAGCATTTT. Amino acids: CASKYRVGGNQPQHF.

V is TRBV10-2 and J is TRBJ1-2; 8 bases agree with TRBD1. With 6 bases clipped from V and 7 bases from J, the junction kept 7 bases outside the gene matches. CDR1 is WSHSY and CDR2 is SAAADI in the germline V gene. The CDR3 spans 13 residues. For the CDR3, the DNA is TGCGCCAGCAGAGGACAGGGTCGGATTGGCTACACCTTC. The encoded protein is CASRGQGRIGYTF.

This clone occurred once. The V gene is TRBV3-1 (or the pseudogene TRBV3-2), the J gene TRBJ1-1; no firm D call. Trimming removed 1 base at V and 4 bases at J, with 4 bases between. CDR1 is LGHDT and CDR2 is YNNKEL in the germline V gene (reference sequence). The length of the CDR3 is 12 residues. The CDR3 coding sequence is TGTGCCAGCAGCCAAGGAGTCACTGAAGCTTTCTTT. This sequence encodes CASSQGVTEAFF.

The chain joins TRBV7-2 to TRBJ2-3; 11 nucleotides align to TRBD2. After removal of 1 base from V and 5 bases from J, the junction contained 5 bases not matched to a gene. The CDR3 is 16 residues long. Germline lookup yields CDR1 SGHTA and CDR2 FQGNSA. CDR3 amino acids: CASSLVASGGLDTQYF. CDR3 nucleotides: TGTGCCAGCAGCTTAGTTGCTAGCGGGGGGTTAGATACGCAGTATTTT.

The chain uses TRBV11-3 and TRBJ1-2, with 9 bases lining up with TRBD1. The CDR3 extends over 12 amino acids. Looked up from germline, CDR1 is SGHNT and CDR2 is YENEEA. With V trimmed by 5 bases and J by 6 bases, 1 base remained unmatched. Here the CDR3 DNA reads TGTGCCAGCAGCCGACAGGGGGATGGCTACACCTTC. It translates to CASSRQGDGYTF.

The chain couples TRBV10-2 to TRBJ1-1; 7 bases are a match to TRBD1. The CDR3 length is 13 residues. J lost 1 base, V lost 8 bases, and 4 bases had no gene match. Germline CDR1 WSHSY, CDR2 SAAADI. The CDR3 reads CASFRTGNTEAFF. CDR3 sequence (DNA): TGCGCCAGCTTCAGGACAGGGAACACTGAAGCTTTCTTT.

The J gene is TRBJ1-2, the V gene TRBV27; 9 positions agree with TRBD1. Looked up from germline, CDR1 is MNHEY and CDR2 is SMNVEV (reference sequence). This CDR3 is built from 13 residues. The J segment lost 8 bases and the V segment lost 4 bases, leaving 5 bases of the junction unmatched. DNA of the CDR3: TGTGCCAGCAGTTCCCACAGGGGGCGGGGCTACACCTTC. This codes for CASSSHRGRGYTF.

The V gene is TRBV27, the J gene TRBJ1-6, with 11 bases fitting TRBD1. J gave up 4 bases and V 7 bases, and 12 bases lay outside the gene matches. Germline CDR1 is MNHEY and CDR2 is SMNVEV (reference sequence). This CDR3 is built from 18 residues. CDR3 sequence reads: CASNPGAGTGGYNSPLHF. CDR3 sequence (DNA): TGTGCCAGCAACCCGGGGGCCGGGACAGGGGGTTATAATTCACCCCTCCACTTT.